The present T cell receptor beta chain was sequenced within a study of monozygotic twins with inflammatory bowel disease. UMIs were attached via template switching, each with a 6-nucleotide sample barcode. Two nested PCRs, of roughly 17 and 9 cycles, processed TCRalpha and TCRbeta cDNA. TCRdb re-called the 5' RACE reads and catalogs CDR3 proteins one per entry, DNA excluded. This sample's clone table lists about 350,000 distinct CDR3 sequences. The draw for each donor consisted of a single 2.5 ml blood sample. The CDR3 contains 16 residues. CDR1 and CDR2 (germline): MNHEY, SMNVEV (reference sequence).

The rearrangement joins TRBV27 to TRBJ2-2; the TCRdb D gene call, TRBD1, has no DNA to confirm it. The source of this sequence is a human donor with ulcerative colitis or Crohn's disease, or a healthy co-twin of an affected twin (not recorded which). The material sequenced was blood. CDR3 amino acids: CASSLRGGAGAGELFF.